The TCR beta chain under discussion was sequenced for a study of monozygotic twins with inflammatory bowel disease. Amplification used two nested PCRs: about 17 cycles, then around 9 cycles, on TCRalpha/TCRbeta cDNA. Reprocessing the 5' RACE reads, TCRdb reports a single entry for every CDR3 protein and omits DNA. This table lists 400,000 or so distinct CDR3 sequences. The V gene's germline CDR1 is MNHNS and CDR2 SASEGT. CDR3 length: 17 amino acids. About this clonotype: The antigen is unknown.

General study points: Limited power may explain why concordant and discordant twins showed no difference in repertoire similarity. The inverse Simpson measure of TCRbeta diversity was lower in IBD patients than in healthy co-twins.

Sequences were obtained from blood. V is TRBV6-1 and J is TRBJ2-2; there is no DNA to check the TCRdb D call of TRBD2. The sequence came from a human donor with ulcerative colitis or Crohn's disease, or a healthy co-twin of an affected twin (not recorded which). The CDR3 spells CASRRTSGGANTGELFF.